The 32 T cell receptor beta chains given below trace back to one sample, sequenced in a study of blood T cell repertoires in COVID-19. Method: immunoSEQ multiplex PCR; TCRdb's copy keeps in-frame clones and lacks some. Of more than 70,000 clones in the sample, roughly 85% were seen once. Material: peripheral blood. Receptors were obtained from a man aged 60 to 75 with acute or convalescent COVID-19.

This chain links TRBV9 with TRBJ2-7, with 11 bases lining up with TRBD2. Germline V gives CDR1 SGDLS, CDR2 YYNGEE. The CDR3 has 19 amino acids. Trimming removed 0 bases from V and 2 bases from J; junction bases left unmatched: 13. This CDR3 reads CASSVATGTSGTYPYEQYF. In DNA form, the CDR3 reads TGTGCCAGCAGCGTAGCTACAGGGACTAGCGGAACTTACCCCTACGAGCAGTACTTC.

This chain joins TRBV6-1 and TRBJ1-3; maybe TRBD1 (6 bases). From germline, CDR1 is MNHNS and CDR2 SASEGT. The germline V and J ends were trimmed by 3 bases and 2 bases, with 11 bases remaining between them. This CDR3 has 15 amino acids. The CDR3 region is CASSERRGPGNTIYF. The CDR3 DNA reads as TGTGCCAGCAGTGAGCGCAGGGGCCCTGGAAACACCATATATTTT.

The chain carries TRBV30 and TRBJ1-2; unclear D gene. The germline V gene has CDR1 GTSNPN and CDR2 SVGIG (reference sequence). Trimming shortened V by 0 bases and J by 7 bases, and 12 bases separated the two germline ends. There are 13 residues in the CDR3. The DNA of the CDR3 is TGTGCCTGGAGTGTAATCGTGGAGGGTGGCTACACCTTC. Translated: CAWSVIVEGGYTF.

The count of this clone is one. This chain connects TRBV9 to TRBJ1-3; D is possibly TRBD1 (6 bases). The CDR3 is made up of 14 amino acids. Germline V gene sequence: CDR1 SGDLS, CDR2 YYNGEE. The V and J ends lost 2 bases and 4 bases respectively, with 10 bases between them. The CDR3 DNA is TGTGCCAGCAGCGTTGCAGGGGACGGAAACACCATATATTTT. Translating gives CASSVAGDGNTIYF.

V usage is TRBV11-2 and J usage is TRBJ1-1, with D maybe TRBD1 (5 bases). Between the trimmed V and J ends, which lost 0 bases and 3 bases, there was a span of 11 bases. Germline CDR1 reads SGHAT; CDR2 reads FQNNGV. This CDR3 is 15 amino acids long. This CDR3 is CASSLDRGLYTEAFF. The CDR3 coding sequence is TGTGCCAGCAGCTTAGATCGGGGACTGTACACTGAAGCTTTCTTT.

The chain uses TRBV5-8 and TRBJ2-2; D possibly corresponds to TRBD2 (6 bases). Germline-derived CDR1 and CDR2 are SGHTS and YDEGEE. The CDR3 consists of 15 residues. The germline V and J ends were trimmed by 4 bases and 0 bases, with 10 bases remaining between them. Here the CDR3 reads CASSPGSANTGELFF. CDR3 nucleotide sequence: TGTGCCAGCAGCCCCGGGAGTGCGAACACCGGGGAGCTGTTTTTT.

This chain joins TRBV2 and TRBJ2-5; 9 bases are a match to TRBD2. V lost 4 bases, J lost 5 bases, and 8 bases stayed unmatched. Germline V gene sequence: CDR1 SNHLY, CDR2 FYNNEI. CDR3 length: 15 residues. This chain's CDR3 is CASSASSGMGETQYF. CDR3 nucleotide sequence: TGTGCCAGCAGTGCATCTAGCGGGATGGGGGAGACCCAGTACTTC. Filled out from reference TRBV2 and TRBJ2-5, the complete variable domain reads EPEVTQTPSHQVTQMGQEVILRCVPISNHLYFYWYRQILGQKVEFLVSFYNNEISEKSEIFDDQFSVERPDGSNFTLKIRSTKLEDSAMYFCASSASSGMGETQYFGPGTRLLVL.

This clone was counted once. The chain links TRBV10-3 to TRBJ1-1; D perhaps matches TRBD1 (6 bases). With 7 bases removed from V and 7 bases from J, the gap between germline ends came to 19 bases. Per germline, CDR1 ENHRY and CDR2 SYGVKD. The CDR3 is 14 amino acids. The CDR3 loop reads CAIKLQGGRDEAFF. CDR3 nucleotide sequence: TGTGCCATCAAATTACAGGGTGGGAGAGATGAAGCTTTCTTT.

This chain links TRBV6-6 with TRBJ2-1, with 13 nucleotides matching TRBD2. The CDR3 is 16 residues long. Germline V gene data show CDR1 as MNHNY and CDR2 as SVGAGI (reference sequence). The V and J ends lost 0 bases and 7 bases, in that order; junction bases with no gene match: 3. Here the CDR3 reads CASSYSGLAGVNEQFF. For the CDR3, the DNA is TGTGCCAGCAGTTACTCAGGACTAGCGGGAGTAAATGAGCAGTTCTTC.

The chain carries TRBV2 and TRBJ2-5; 7 nucleotides line up with TRBD1. Germline V gene sequence: CDR1 SNHLY, CDR2 FYNNEI. The CDR3 is 15 residues long. V gave up 6 bases and J gave up 8 bases; unmatched junction bases: 15. This CDR3 reads CASSARARGSDTQYF. CDR3 bases: TGTGCCAGCAGCGCAAGGGCCAGGGGGAGCGATACCCAGTACTTC.

The V gene is TRBV4-2, the J gene TRBJ1-4; TRBD1 is a possible D gene (5 bases). The CDR3 is 16 amino acids. Germline loops: CDR1 LGHNA, CDR2 YNFKEQ. The V gene lost 1 base and the J gene lost 0 bases, with 9 bases spanning the gap. The CDR3 region has the DNA TGTGCCAGCAGCCAAGTCCAGGGTGCAACTAATGAAAAACTGTTTTTT. As protein: CASSQVQGATNEKLFF.

The chain recombines TRBV5-1 with TRBJ2-7, with TRBD2 identical over 16 bases. This CDR3 region has 16 residues. Germline assignment: CDR1 SGHRS and CDR2 YFSETQ. V gave up 3 bases and J gave up 1 base; unmatched junction bases: 1. The CDR3 is CASSSGLAGGSYEQYF. In DNA, the CDR3 is TGCGCCAGCAGCTCGGGACTAGCGGGAGGGTCCTACGAGCAGTACTTC.

Only a few counts were recorded for this clone. The CDR3 coding sequence is TGTGCCAGCAGCCAAGAGGAAGGGGATGAGCAGTTCTTC. Translation gives CASSQEEGDEQFF. V is TRBV3-1 (or the pseudogene TRBV3-2) and J is TRBJ2-1; D is possibly TRBD1 (5 bases). Germline CDR1 is LGHDT and CDR2 is YNNKEL (reference sequence). V shed 0 bases and J shed 8 bases, with 8 bases lying between them. The CDR3 consists of 13 residues.

The gene calls are TRBV11-3 and TRBJ2-7; 7 nucleotides match TRBD2. The ends lost 6 bases at V and 6 bases at J; junction bases unmatched: 5. The CDR3 is 12 amino acids. Germline loops: CDR1 SGHNT, CDR2 YENEEA. The CDR3 spells CASSGRASEQYF. The CDR3 DNA reads as TGTGCCAGCAGTGGGAGGGCCAGCGAGCAGTACTTC.

The chain uses TRBV5-1 and TRBJ1-1; 10 bases map to TRBD1. Looked up from germline, CDR1 is SGHRS and CDR2 is YFSETQ. The V and J ends lost 4 bases and 2 bases, in that order; junction bases with no gene match: 5. The CDR3 covers 15 residues. The CDR3 sequence is CASSPRTGGNTEAFF. DNA of the CDR3: TGCGCCAGCAGCCCACGGACAGGGGGAAACACTGAAGCTTTCTTT.

The genes are TRBV29-1 and TRBJ1-2; TRBD1 agrees at 7 bases. V dropped 5 bases and J dropped 8; count of bases not matched to a gene: 17. Germline values: CDR1 SQVTM, CDR2 ANQGSEA. The CDR3 runs 15 residues. The CDR3 DNA reads TGCAGCGTTACTCCAACCGCGGAGGGGGCTTGGGGCTACACCTTC. Its protein product is CSVTPTAEGAWGYTF. Full variable domain (outside the CDR3, taken from reference TRBV29-1 and TRBJ1-2): SAVISQKPSRDICQRGTSLTIQCQVDSQVTMMFWYRQQPGQSLTLIATANQGSEATYESGFVIDKFPISRPNLTFSTLTVSNMSPEDSSIYLCSVTPTAEGAWGYTFGSGTRLTVV.

This clone showed up just once. The rearrangement uses TRBV12-3 or TRBV12-4 and TRBJ1-1; D call uncertain. With 7 bases removed from V and 0 bases from J, the gap between germline ends came to 6 bases. This CDR3 is 12 amino acids long. The CDR3 DNA is TGTGCCAGCATAGCATTGAACACTGAAGCTTTCTTT. Amino acids: CASIALNTEAFF.

V and J are TRBV12-3 or TRBV12-4 and TRBJ2-7, with D possibly TRBD2 on 5 matching bases. Trimming shortened V by 1 base and J by 2 bases, and 6 bases separated the two germline ends. The CDR3 has 13 amino acids. CDR3 sequence: CASSLDGTYEQYF. Written as DNA, the CDR3 is TGTGCCAGCAGTTTAGACGGGACCTACGAGCAGTACTTC.

The chain recombines TRBV19 with TRBJ2-5; D remains ambiguous. Trimming left V 5 bases short and J 5 bases short, with 12 bases between. CDR3 length: 13 residues. Germline CDR1 and CDR2: LNHDA and SQIVND (reference sequence). CDR3 nucleotides: TGTGCCAGTAGTGACACCCGCTGGGAGACCCAGTACTTC. Protein sequence: CASSDTRWETQYF.

The chain combines TRBV21-1 with TRBJ2-4; the listed D gene, TRBD1, was not tested against the DNA. TRBV21-1 represents a pseudogene. The CDR3 loop spans 17 amino acids. The CDR3 sequence: CASSKDAGQGAKNIQYF. CDR3 sequence (DNA): TGTGCCAGCAGCAAAGATGCGGGACAGGGGGCCAAAAACATTCAGTACTTC.

The rearrangement uses TRBV19 and TRBJ2-7, with a tentative D call TRBD1 (5 bases). CDR3 length equals 14 residues. In germline, CDR1 is LNHDA, CDR2 SQIVND (reference sequence). V lost 4 bases and J lost 4, with 14 bases in between. The CDR3 region is CASSRSRESYEQYF. The DNA for the CDR3 is TGTGCCAGTAGTAGGAGCAGGGAAAGTTACGAGCAGTACTTC.

The chain recombines TRBV6-4 with TRBJ1-6; TRBD1 is a possible D gene (6 bases). Germline CDR1 and CDR2: MRHNA and SNTAGT. V was cut by 0 bases and J by 8 bases, with 14 bases left in between. This CDR3 comprises 16 residues. CDR3: CASSDSTGIGDSPLHF. The CDR3 DNA follows: TGTGCCAGCAGTGACTCAACAGGGATCGGTGATTCACCCCTCCACTTT.

This clone was seen only a few times. Within the sample, other DNA sequences also encode this same CDR3. The V gene is TRBV5-1, the J gene TRBJ2-3, with 10 bases fitting TRBD1. Germline CDR1 and CDR2: SGHRS and YFSETQ. The junction had 4 bases not matched to a gene; V was cut back by 0 bases and J by 3 bases. The CDR3 contains 16 residues. The CDR3 loop is CASSLAGDRGTDTQYF. The CDR3 region has the DNA TGCGCCAGCAGCTTGGCCGGGGACAGGGGAACAGATACGCAGTATTTT.

V and J are TRBV6-6 and TRBJ2-4; maybe TRBD1 (6 bases). The CDR3 is made up of 15 amino acids. V lost 6 bases, J lost 6 bases, and 18 bases lay in between. Germline V gives CDR1 MNHNY, CDR2 SVGAGI (reference sequence). CDR3 sequence reads: CASRGGGAVGNIQYF. DNA for the CDR3: TGTGCCAGCAGGGGTGGGGGCGCCGTGGGAAACATTCAGTACTTC.

The V gene is TRBV10-1, the J gene TRBJ1-5; no clear D. The CDR3 spans 14 residues. Germline V lookup: CDR1 WNHNN, CDR2 SYGVQD (reference sequence). Trimming cost V 3 bases and J 6 bases, with 12 bases left between them. The CDR3 region is CASSDGDRGQPQHF. The CDR3 DNA reads as TGCGCCAGCAGTGATGGGGATCGGGGTCAGCCCCAGCATTTT.

The chain recombines TRBV6-1 with TRBJ1-2, with a weak D call TRBD1 (6 bases). Trimming took off 3 bases at V and 4 bases at J, with 12 bases between the two ends. This CDR3 comprises 14 residues. CDR1 is MNHNS, CDR2 SASEGT, per germline. The CDR3 nucleotides read TGTGCCAGCAGTGACACGATAGGGGGCTATGGCTACACCTTC. This translates into CASSDTIGGYGYTF.

J is TRBJ2-7 and V is TRBV19, with TRBD2 identical over 10 bases. With 1 base clipped from V and 6 bases from J, the junction kept 3 bases outside the gene matches. The germline gives CDR1 LNHDA, CDR2 SQIVND (reference sequence). This CDR3 is 14 amino acids long. The CDR3 loop reads CASSIGLAGAEQYF. In DNA, the CDR3 is TGTGCCAGTAGTATAGGGCTAGCGGGGGCCGAGCAGTACTTC.

The rearrangement joins TRBV20-1 to TRBJ2-5; maybe TRBD2 (6 bases). Germline values: CDR1 DFQATT, CDR2 SNEGSKA (reference sequence). Deletions cut 3 bases from V and 7 bases from J, with 15 bases between. The CDR3 covers 13 residues. CDR3 sequence reads: CSASSGTGVTQYF. CDR3 nucleotide sequence: TGCAGTGCTAGTTCCGGGACTGGGGTGACCCAGTACTTC.

The DNA for the CDR3 is TGCAGTGCTAGTAGGCTGTTTGGCGGATCCTACGAGCAGTACTTC. It is translated as CSASRLFGGSYEQYF. The rearrangement uses TRBV20-1 and TRBJ2-7; D gene uncertain. The CDR3 extends over 15 amino acids. With 3 bases removed from V and 1 base from J, the gap between germline ends came to 16 bases. Per germline, CDR1 DFQATT and CDR2 SNEGSKA (reference sequence).

This clone was recorded once. This chain links TRBV27 with TRBJ2-3, with 7 bases identical to TRBD1. Trimming took 4 bases from V and 2 from J; bases not matched to a gene: 9. The CDR3 length is 16 residues. Per germline, CDR1 MNHEY and CDR2 SMNVEV (reference sequence). CDR3 sequence (DNA): TGTGCCAGCAGTTCGAATCGGGACAGCCCCACAGATACGCAGTATTTT. Translating it yields CASSSNRDSPTDTQYF.

The V call is TRBV5-4, the J call TRBJ2-3; 10 bases line up with TRBD2. The V segment lost 0 bases and the J segment 2 bases; nucleotides outside the gene matches: 3. Germline loops: CDR1 SGHNT, CDR2 YYREEE (reference sequence). This CDR3 has 16 amino acids. As DNA, the CDR3 is TGTGCCAGCAGCTTGGGGCTAGCGGGAGTCACAGATACGCAGTATTTT. This translates into CASSLGLAGVTDTQYF.

The CDR3, as DNA: TGCGCCAGCAGCGGCCAGGGGGTTTGGGAGACCCAGTACTTC. Protein product: CASSGQGVWETQYF. J is TRBJ2-5 and V is TRBV5-1; 7 nucleotides match TRBD1. Looked up from germline, CDR1 is SGHRS and CDR2 is YFSETQ. V dropped 4 bases and J dropped 5; count of bases not matched to a gene: 8. The CDR3 has 14 amino acids.